This passage covers 18 T cell receptor beta chains from one sample sequenced in a study of T cells in Graves' hyperthyroidism and ophthalmopathy. TCR beta CDR3 region amplification was performed from RNA transcripts. First-round RT-PCR with HTBI primers amplified the TCR CDR3 region. TCRdb called the multiplex PCR reads again in MiXCR, with one record for every CDR3 protein. The table lists about 400,000 distinct CDR3 sequences, about 15% of them singletons, with around a third in the top ten. Sequencing used blood. The receptors derive from a woman in her twenties or thirties with Graves' hyperthyroidism.

This clonotype was counted a few times. This chain connects TRBV20-1 to TRBJ2-7; tentatively, D is TRBD2 (6 bases). Per the germline V gene, CDR1 is DFQATT and CDR2 is SNEGSKA (reference sequence). The CDR3 contains 13 residues. Trimming stripped 4 bases from V and 2 bases from J, with 12 bases between. This chain's CDR3 is CSATVREPYEQYF. The CDR3 region has the DNA TGCAGTGCTACTGTCCGGGAGCCCTACGAGCAGTACTTC.

The chain carries TRBV20-1 and TRBJ2-3, with no clear D. The CDR3 is 12 residues long. V dropped 4 bases and J dropped 5 bases, with 10 bases sitting between them. Germline V gene sequence: CDR1 DFQATT, CDR2 SNEGSKA (reference sequence). CDR3 amino acids: CSAIDVGDTQYF. CDR3 bases: TGCAGTGCTATAGATGTTGGAGATACGCAGTATTTT.

This clonotype was counted a single time. The chain is built from TRBV20-1 and TRBJ2-2; 7 nucleotides match TRBD1. Germline V CDR1 and CDR2: DFQATT, SNEGSKA (reference sequence). This CDR3 spans 15 amino acids. The J segment lost 5 bases and the V segment lost 5 bases, leaving 11 bases of the junction unmatched. This chain's CDR3 is CSAVTGAKRTGELFF. CDR3 sequence (DNA): TGCAGTGCTGTTACAGGGGCAAAAAGGACCGGGGAGCTGTTTTTT.

This clonotype appeared many times. The chain recombines TRBV27 with TRBJ2-7, with TRBD1 identical over 9 bases. V was pared by 6 bases and J by 2 bases, with 8 bases of the junction left unmatched. The CDR3 totals 15 residues. Germline lookup yields CDR1 MNHEY and CDR2 SMNVEV (reference sequence). Here the CDR3 DNA reads TGTGCCAGCAGGTCCGGGACAGGGCCTCCCTACGAGCAGTACTTC. It is translated as CASRSGTGPPYEQYF.

This clonotype was detected a few times. This chain joins TRBV4-1 and TRBJ2-2, with 9 positions matching TRBD2. In germline, CDR1 is MGHRA, CDR2 YSYEKL. The length of the CDR3 is 15 residues. The V gene end was trimmed by 3 bases and the J gene end by 4 bases; junction bases not matched to a gene: 3. The CDR3 region has the DNA TGCGCCAGCAGCCACCTAGCGGGGACCACCGGGGAGCTGTTTTTT. As protein: CASSHLAGTTGELFF.

This clonotype has at least ten counts. The chain carries TRBV30 and TRBJ1-5, with D perhaps TRBD1 (6 bases). Trimming stripped 0 bases from V and 5 bases from J, with 14 bases between. Germline CDR1 and CDR2: GTSNPN and SVGIG (reference sequence). The CDR3 sequence is 15 residues long. CDR3 protein: CAWSVTGRGHQPQHF. The CDR3 bases are TGTGCCTGGAGTGTAACAGGCCGGGGGCATCAGCCCCAGCATTTT.

This clonotype was picked up many times. This chain connects TRBV30 to TRBJ1-5; D call uncertain. CDR3 length: 14 residues. V dropped 0 bases and J dropped 5 bases, with 11 bases sitting between them. Germline CDR1 and CDR2: GTSNPN and SVGIG (reference sequence). CDR3 sequence reads: CAWSVLSVDQPQHF. The CDR3 coding sequence is TGTGCCTGGAGTGTCCTCTCGGTGGATCAGCCCCAGCATTTT.

The rearrangement uses TRBV20-1 and TRBJ2-5; the match to TRBD2 covers 9 bases. This CDR3 region has 14 residues. The V and J ends lost 2 bases and 4 bases, in that order; junction bases with no gene match: 5. Germline assignment: CDR1 DFQATT and CDR2 SNEGSKA (reference sequence). The CDR3 loop is CSARLAGGRETQYF. CDR3 DNA sequence: TGCAGTGCTAGATTGGCGGGAGGGCGAGAGACCCAGTACTTC.

This clonotype was found many times. J is TRBJ2-7 and V is TRBV7-8; the match to TRBD2 covers 8 bases. The CDR3 has 14 residues. V lost 3 bases to trimming and J lost 5 bases; unmatched junction nucleotides: 6. CDR1 is SGHVS and CDR2 is FQNEAQ in the germline V gene. CDR3 nucleotide sequence: TGTGCCAGCAGCTTTAGCAGCGGGAGTAACGAGCAGTACTTC. Translated: CASSFSSGSNEQYF.

This clonotype occurred a few times. The chain joins TRBV19 to TRBJ2-3; 9 bases agree with TRBD2. Per the germline V gene, CDR1 is LNHDA and CDR2 is SQIVND (reference sequence). V lost 2 bases, J lost 1 base, and 1 base stayed unmatched. The CDR3 runs 15 residues. The CDR3 loop reads CASSIWTSGTDTQYF. DNA of the CDR3: TGTGCCAGTAGTATATGGACTAGCGGCACAGATACGCAGTATTTT.

This clonotype was counted at least ten times. The chain couples TRBV3-1 to TRBJ2-7; weak D call: TRBD2 (5 bases). V dropped 1 base and J dropped 2 bases, with 12 bases sitting between them. The CDR3 runs to 15 residues. Germline CDR1 and CDR2: LGHDT and YNNKEL (reference sequence). The CDR3 region has the DNA TGTGCCAGCAGCCAAGCGCAGCGGCCTCCCTACGAGCAGTACTTC. Translating gives CASSQAQRPPYEQYF.

This clonotype was counted many times. The J gene is TRBJ2-7, the V gene TRBV6-1, with a tentative D call TRBD1 (5 bases). The CDR3 extends over 13 amino acids. The V gene lost 2 bases and the J gene lost 3 bases, with 8 bases spanning the gap. Per the germline V gene, CDR1 is MNHNS and CDR2 is SASEGT. CDR3 loop: CASSESRDYEQYF. In nucleotides, the CDR3 is TGTGCCAGCAGTGAATCCAGGGACTACGAGCAGTACTTC.

This chain links TRBV19 with TRBJ1-2, with D possibly being TRBD1 (5 bases). CDR3 size: 15 residues. Germline values: CDR1 LNHDA, CDR2 SQIVND (reference sequence). The V end lost 10 bases, the J end lost 4 bases, and 22 bases lay between the germline ends. The CDR3 bases are TGTGCCATCTCCTCCGGGCGGGAAGGGACCTATGGCTACACCTTC. This encodes CAISSGREGTYGYTF.

The chain couples TRBV9 to TRBJ2-2; no definite D call. V was pared by 3 bases and J by 0 bases, with 12 bases between. The CDR3 runs 16 residues. Germline CDR1 reads SGDLS; CDR2 reads YYNGEE. The CDR3 loop reads CASSAHITSNTGELFF. DNA of the CDR3: TGTGCCAGCAGCGCACATATCACCTCGAACACCGGGGAGCTGTTTTTT.

This clonotype was counted ten times or more. V and J are TRBV12-5 and TRBJ2-5, with a weak D call TRBD1 (6 bases). V lost 7 bases, J lost 0 bases, and 12 bases lay in between. The germline V gene has CDR1 LGHNT and CDR2 FRNRAP. The CDR3 runs 14 residues. CDR3 sequence reads: CASAKQGNQETQYF. CDR3 in DNA: TGTGCTAGTGCCAAACAGGGCAACCAAGAGACCCAGTACTTC.

This chain connects TRBV24-1 to TRBJ2-1, with 9 bases aligning to TRBD2. CDR3 size: 17 residues. J was trimmed by 3 bases and V by 4 bases; bases with no gene match: 9. CDR1 is KGHDR and CDR2 is SFDVKD in the germline V gene. The CDR3 DNA is TGTGCCACCAGTGACCCGGCGCTAGCGGGATTCTACAATGAGCAGTTCTTC. Translation: CATSDPALAGFYNEQFF.

This clonotype has ten or more counts. This chain links TRBV5-1 with TRBJ2-7, with D unclear. Germline lookup yields CDR1 SGHRS and CDR2 YFSETQ. V lost 9 bases and J lost 8, with 6 bases in between. The CDR3 totals 8 residues. Written as DNA, the CDR3 is TGCGCCACCAACCAGCAGTACTTC. This codes for CATNQQYF.

The table lists this clonotype with a few counts. The chain carries TRBV7-2 and TRBJ2-1; 12 bases are a match to TRBD1. This CDR3 contains 16 residues. With V trimmed by 2 bases and J by 9 bases, 8 bases remained unmatched. Looked up from germline, CDR1 is SGHTA and CDR2 is FQGNSA. The CDR3 region has the DNA TGTGCCAGCAGCTTACTCCCGGGACAGGGGGCGGTTGAGCAGTTCTTC. It encodes CASSLLPGQGAVEQFF.